These T cell receptor beta chains were read from a single sample in a study of PD-1 blockade in mismatch repair-deficient tumors. Assay: immunoSEQ multiplex PCR; the TCRdb copy retains only in-frame clones and omits some. The data contain under 95,000 clones, roughly 80% of them singletons. The source material was peripheral blood, sampled 44 weeks after starting pembrolizumab. The receptors shown here come from an adult with mismatch repair-deficient cancer. Both conserved end residues are part of each CDR3. Each record gives: J gene, clone size, D gene, V gene, CDR3 protein, CDR3 DNA. A D gene is named only where the DNA matches it firmly. Only part of the rows carry a size: once, few, many, or a class if the clone is expanded.

TRBJ1-5	NA	NA	TRBV6-6	CASRPGRERPQHF	TGTGCCAGCAGACCGGGACGAGAAAGGCCCCAGCATTTT
TRBJ1-3	NA	NA	TRBV5-1	CASSSGTGGNTIYF	TGCGCCAGCAGCTCTGGGACGGGAGGAAACACCATATATTTT
TRBJ2-3	NA	NA	TRBV5-4	CASSGDFRATDTQYF	TGTGCCAGCAGCGGGGACTTCAGGGCCACAGATACGCAGTATTTT
TRBJ2-7	NA	NA	TRBV28	CASSLPGGPGGWYEQYF	TGTGCCAGCAGCCTTCCGGGGGGTCCAGGGGGTTGGTACGAGCAGTACTTC
TRBJ2-4	NA	NA	TRBV7-6	CASSLGGRGRNIQYF	TGTGCCAGCAGCTTAGGGGGACGTGGGAGAAACATTCAGTACTTC
TRBJ2-7	NA	NA	TRBV5-1	CASSSERAPSYEQYF	TGCGCCAGCAGCTCTGAGCGAGCGCCGTCCTACGAGCAGTACTTC
TRBJ2-1	NA	TRBD2	TRBV7-3	CASSLGVAGGLEQFF	TGTGCCAGCAGCTTAGGGGTAGCGGGGGGATTGGAGCAGTTCTTC
TRBJ2-2	NA	NA	TRBV7-2	CASSRTPGELFF	TGTGCCAGCAGCCGAACTCCCGGGGAGCTGTTTTTT
TRBJ2-1	NA	NA	TRBV27	CASSFNGRRNEQFF	TGTGCCAGCAGTTTTAACGGGAGACGCAATGAGCAGTTCTTC
TRBJ2-3	NA	TRBD2	TRBV4-1	CASSPALPLLAGVGMRQYF	TGCGCCAGCAGCCCGGCCCTGCCCCTTCTAGCGGGAGTCGGGATGAGGCAGTATTTT
TRBJ2-7	NA	TRBD1	TRBV2	CAGDRGDPYEQYF	TGTGCCGGCGACAGGGGTGACCCCTACGAGCAGTACTTC
TRBJ1-1	NA	NA	TRBV7-2	CASSPRPNTEAFF	TGTGCCAGCAGCCCGCGACCGAACACTGAAGCTTTCTTT
TRBJ1-4	NA	NA	TRBV2	CASSRLGGTTNEKLFF	TGTGCCAGCAGCCGACTGGGGGGGACAACTAATGAAAAACTGTTTTTT
TRBJ2-1	NA	TRBD2	TRBV11-3	CASSIFSGTSGGNEQFF	TGTGCCAGCAGCATCTTCTCCGGGACTAGCGGGGGGAATGAGCAGTTCTTC
TRBJ2-7	NA	TRBD2	TRBV6-1	CASRPWTSGTYEQYF	TGTGCCAGCAGGCCTTGGACTAGCGGGACCTACGAGCAGTACTTC
TRBJ1-1	NA	NA	TRBV20-1	CSARQDLLAFF	TGCAGTGCTAGACAGGATTTGCTAGCTTTCTTT
TRBJ1-1	NA	TRBD1	TRBV28	CATYRGQNTEAFF	TGTGCCACCTACAGGGGGCAGAACACTGAAGCTTTCTTT
TRBJ2-1	NA	TRBD2	TRBV5-1	CASSWKRGGSYNEQFF	TGCGCCAGCAGTTGGAAGCGGGGGGGCTCCTACAATGAGCAGTTCTTC
TRBJ2-3	NA	TRBD2	TRBV4-2	CASSQEQLAGVPDTQYF	TGTGCCAGCAGCCAAGAACAACTAGCGGGAGTGCCAGATACGCAGTATTTT
TRBJ2-7	NA	NA	TRBV5-1	CASSPGATTYEQYF	TGCGCCAGCAGCCCTGGCGCTACCACCTACGAGCAGTACTTC
TRBJ2-1	NA	NA	TRBV7-9	CASSPTPLTVNEQFF	TGTGCCAGCAGCCCTACCCCGTTGACAGTCAATGAGCAGTTCTTC
TRBJ1-5	few	TRBD1	TRBV18	CASSPLNRGRNQPQHF	TGTGCCAGCTCACCACTAAACAGGGGGCGCAATCAGCCCCAGCATTTT